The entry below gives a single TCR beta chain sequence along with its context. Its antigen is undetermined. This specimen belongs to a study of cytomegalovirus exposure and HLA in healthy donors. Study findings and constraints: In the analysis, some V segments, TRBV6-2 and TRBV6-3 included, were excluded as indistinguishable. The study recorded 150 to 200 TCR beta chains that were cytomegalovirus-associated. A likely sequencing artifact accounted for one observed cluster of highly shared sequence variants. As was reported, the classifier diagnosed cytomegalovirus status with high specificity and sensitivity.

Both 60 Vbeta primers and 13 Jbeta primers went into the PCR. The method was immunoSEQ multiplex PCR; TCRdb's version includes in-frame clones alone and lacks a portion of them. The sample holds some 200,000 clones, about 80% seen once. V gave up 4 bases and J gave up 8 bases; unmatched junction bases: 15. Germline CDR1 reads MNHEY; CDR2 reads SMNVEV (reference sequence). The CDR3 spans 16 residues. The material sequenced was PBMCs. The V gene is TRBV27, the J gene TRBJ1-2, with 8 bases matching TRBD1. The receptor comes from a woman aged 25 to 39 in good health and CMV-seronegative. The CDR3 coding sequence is TGTGCCAGCAGTTGGGCAGGGGGCGCGGTGGGGTACGGCTACACCTTC. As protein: CASSWAGGAVGYGYTF.